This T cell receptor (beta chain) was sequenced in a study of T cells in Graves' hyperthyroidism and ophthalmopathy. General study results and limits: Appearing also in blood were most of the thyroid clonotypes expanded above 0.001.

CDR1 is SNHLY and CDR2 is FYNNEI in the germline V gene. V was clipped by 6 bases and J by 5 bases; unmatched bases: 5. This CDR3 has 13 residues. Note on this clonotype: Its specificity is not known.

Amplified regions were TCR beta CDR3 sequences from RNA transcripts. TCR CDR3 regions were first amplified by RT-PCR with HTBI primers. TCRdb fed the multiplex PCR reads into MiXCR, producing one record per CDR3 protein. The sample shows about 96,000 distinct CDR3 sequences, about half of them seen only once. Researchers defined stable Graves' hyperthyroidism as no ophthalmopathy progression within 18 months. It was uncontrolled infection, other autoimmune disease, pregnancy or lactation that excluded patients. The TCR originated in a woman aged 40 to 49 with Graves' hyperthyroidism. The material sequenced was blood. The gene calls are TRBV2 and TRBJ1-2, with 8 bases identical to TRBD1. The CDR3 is CASRATGDYGYTF. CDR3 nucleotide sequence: TGTGCCAGCAGGGCGACAGGGGATTATGGCTACACCTTC.